This T cell receptor (beta chain) emerged from a study of cytotoxic CD8 clonotypes in ibrutinib-treated CLL. Points on this clone: Antigen specificity is unknown. Mismatch with germline at one junction end may stem from a read error.

This CDR3 contains 18 residues. Germline values: CDR1 LNHNV, CDR2 YYDKDF (reference sequence). Clones were sequenced by immunoSEQ multiplex PCR, and TCRdb holds only the in-frame ones, with some missing. Of roughly 63,000 clones in the sample, 57% were seen once. Study-wide findings and caveats: Clonality was elevated at ibrutinib response and had returned toward baseline at progression. Public clonotypes proved infrequent, and on treatment they shrank or remained steady. Sampling times (in sustained-remission versus progressing patients) were not the same.

The TCR comes from a human donor with chronic lymphocytic leukemia. The material sequenced was PBMCs, taken after 12 months of ibrutinib treatment. The V call is TRBV15, the J call TRBJ2-2; TRBD1 matches 7 bases. The CDR3 nucleotides are TGTGCCACCAGCAGAGAGAAGGGGGCTAGGATCCACACCCGGGAGCTGTTTTTT. It specifies CATSREKGARIHTRELFF.